Sequencing of this TCR beta chain was carried out in a study of post-analysis software for immune sequencing data. Built from TCR beta cDNA, the libraries had unique molecular identifiers in them. TCRdb processed the PCR reads anew with MiXCR; each CDR3 protein has one entry. The sample lists 350,000 to 500,000 distinct CDR3 sequences; approximately 37% were seen once. This clonotype was found a few times. Its matching antigen is unknown. The ends lost 6 bases at V and 2 bases at J; junction bases unmatched: 3. The germline V gene has CDR1 MNHNS and CDR2 SASEGT. This CDR3 spans 14 amino acids. Study results and caveats: The F measure placed samples prepared in the same batch into strongly shared clusters. TRBV5-6, TRBV5-1 and TRBV20-1 belonged to a set of roughly five TRBV segments that were more frequent in patients than controls. Among multiple sclerosis patients, normalized Chao1 diversity was significantly below that of controls.

This sequence originates from a girl aged 2 to 9 with multiple sclerosis. The chain combines TRBV6-1 with TRBJ2-3, with 9 bases aligning to TRBD1. Sample: blood. In nucleotides, the CDR3 is TGTGCCAGCAGCCGGGACAGGGTCACAGATACGCAGTATTTT. It encodes CASSRDRVTDTQYF.